One and the same sample provided the 9 T cell receptor beta chains below, sequenced in a study of cytomegalovirus exposure and HLA in healthy donors. With 60 Vbeta and 13 Jbeta primers, the PCR was carried out. The table came from immunoSEQ multiplex PCR; TCRdb's copy has only in-frame clones and leaves some out. The sample holds roughly 180,000 clones, over 80% seen once. Sequencing used PBMCs. The source is a man between 35 and 55 years old in good health and CMV-seronegative.

The chain couples TRBV19 to TRBJ2-3; D is possibly TRBD2 (6 bases). The germline gives CDR1 LNHDA, CDR2 SQIVND (reference sequence). CDR3 length: 16 residues. V was clipped by 3 bases and J by 0 bases, with 13 bases between them. CDR3 sequence reads: CASSIGGAGSTDTQYF. The DNA for the CDR3 is TGTGCCAGTAGTATTGGAGGGGCGGGAAGCACAGATACGCAGTATTTT. Complete variable domain (other parts from reference TRBV19 and TRBJ2-3): DGGITQSPKYLFRKEGQNVTLSCEQNLNHDAMYWYRQDPGQGLRLIYYSQIVNDFQKGDIAEGYSVSREKKESFPLTVTSAQKNPTAFYLCASSIGGAGSTDTQYFGPGTRLTVL.

The chain uses TRBV28 and TRBJ2-3; D is ambiguous. This CDR3 spans 15 amino acids. Trimming pared 5 bases from V and 2 bases from J, leaving 14 bases between. Germline CDR1 MDHEN, CDR2 SYDVKM. CDR3 DNA: TGTGCCAGCAGTGGCGAATCGGCGGCCACAGATACGCAGTATTTT. Amino acid sequence: CASSGESAATDTQYF.

Written as DNA, the CDR3 is TGTGCCAGCAGTTACTCCCCCGGACAGGGTTTCAATGAGCAGTTCTTC. The encoded protein is CASSYSPGQGFNEQFF. The chain couples TRBV6-6 to TRBJ2-1; 8 bases are shared with TRBD1. The CDR3 is 16 amino acids. Looked up from germline, CDR1 is MNHNY and CDR2 is SVGAGI (reference sequence). With V trimmed by 0 bases and J by 6 bases, 7 bases remained unmatched.

V is TRBV6-5 and J is TRBJ1-2; TRBD1 agrees at 7 bases. CDR1 and CDR2 from the germline V gene are MNHEY and SVGAGI. After removal of 2 bases from V and 2 bases from J, the junction contained 2 bases not matched to a gene. CDR3 size: 14 residues. The chain's CDR3 is CASSYGRGNYGYTF. DNA of the CDR3: TGTGCCAGCAGTTACGGCAGGGGGAACTATGGCTACACCTTC.

The chain has TRBV7-3 and TRBJ1-5; no reliable D call. Trimming cost V 5 bases and J 4 bases, with 9 bases left between them. Germline V CDR1 and CDR2: SGHTA, FQGTGA. The CDR3 sequence is 13 residues long. CDR3 residues: CASSAGSNQPQHF. DNA of the CDR3: TGTGCCAGCAGCGCGGGATCTAATCAGCCCCAGCATTTT. Drawing the rest from reference TRBV7-3 and TRBJ1-5, the complete variable domain is GAGVSQTPSNKVTEKGKYVELRCDPISGHTALYWYRQSLGQGPEFLIYFQGTGAADDSGLPNDRFFAVRPEGSVSTLKIQRTERGDSAVYLCASSAGSNQPQHFGDGTRLSIL.

J is TRBJ2-3 and V is TRBV9; D ambiguous. The germline V and J ends were trimmed by 3 bases and 1 base, with 12 bases remaining between them. CDR1 and CDR2 from the germline V gene are SGDLS and YYNGEE. CDR3 length equals 15 residues. CDR3 loop: CASSDSPVGTDTQYF. CDR3 DNA: TGTGCCAGCAGCGACAGCCCGGTGGGCACAGATACGCAGTATTTT.

The rearrangement joins TRBV4-2 to TRBJ1-2, with D possibly TRBD1 on 5 matching bases. V was trimmed by 3 bases and J by 8 bases, leaving 19 bases between them. The CDR3 has 15 amino acids. The germline V gene has CDR1 LGHNA and CDR2 YNFKEQ. This chain's CDR3 is CASSQAGTGGGGYTF. The CDR3 region has the DNA TGTGCCAGCAGCCAGGCCGGGACCGGGGGTGGAGGCTACACCTTC.

With respect to this clone: Germline and junction disagree at one end, which may indicate a read error. The chain employs TRBV7-7 and TRBJ2-7, with D perhaps TRBD1 (6 bases). Germline assignment: CDR1 SSHAT and CDR2 FNYEAQ (reference sequence). The CDR3 is 16 amino acids. CDR3 sequence: CASSIRTASSSYEQYF. The DNA for the CDR3 is TGTGCTAGCAGCATTCGGACAGCATCAAGCTCCTACGAGCAGTACTTC.

J is TRBJ1-1 and V is TRBV5-1; TRBD1 matches 7 bases. The CDR3 has 12 residues. Per the germline V gene, CDR1 is SGHRS and CDR2 is YFSETQ. V lost 8 bases to trimming and J lost 1 base; unmatched junction nucleotides: 2. Written as DNA, the CDR3 is TGCGCCAGAGACAGGGCGAACACTGAAGCTTTCTTT. This sequence encodes CARDRANTEAFF.